One and the same sample provided the 32 T cell receptor beta chains below, sequenced in a study of blood T cell repertoires in COVID-19. Clones were sequenced by immunoSEQ multiplex PCR, and TCRdb holds only the in-frame ones, with some missing. The sample lists about 62,000 clones, roughly 92% seen once, with 5.5% to 6% in the top ten. The sequencing input was peripheral blood. The receptors were gathered from a human donor in a cohort sampled during active COVID-19.

The gene calls are TRBV19 and TRBJ2-5, with 8 bases fitting TRBD1. Germline V gives CDR1 LNHDA, CDR2 SQIVND (reference sequence). The CDR3 runs 12 residues. V lost 10 bases to trimming and J lost 4 bases; unmatched junction nucleotides: 5. The CDR3 coding sequence is TGTGCCACAGAGGACAGGGCAGAGACCCAGTACTTC. Protein sequence: CATEDRAETQYF.

The rearrangement links TRBV7-2 to TRBJ2-3; perhaps TRBD1 as D (6 bases). This CDR3 has 14 amino acids. CDR1 and CDR2 (germline): SGHTA, FQGNSA. The ends were cut back, 5 bases at V and 5 bases at J, with 14 bases in the middle. Written as DNA, the CDR3 is TGTGCCAGCAGCATCGGACAGCACGGAGATACGCAGTATTTT. This codes for CASSIGQHGDTQYF.

The J gene is TRBJ1-4, the V gene TRBV6-5, with D possibly matching TRBD1 (6 bases). CDR3 size: 15 residues. V gave up 6 bases and J gave up 7 bases, with 18 bases separating them. Germline V CDR1 and CDR2: MNHEY, SVGAGI. The CDR3 loop reads CASSRGSGPGEKLFF. The CDR3 DNA follows: TGTGCCAGCAGCAGGGGCTCAGGGCCAGGTGAAAAACTGTTTTTT.

CDR3 protein: CASSWGGGSSYNEQFF. The CDR3 bases are TGTGCCAGCAGCTGGGGGGGCGGGAGCTCCTACAATGAGCAGTTCTTC. The chain is built from TRBV5-4 and TRBJ2-1, with a tentative D call TRBD2 (7 bases). Deletions cut 3 bases from V and 0 bases from J, with 13 bases between. Germline-derived CDR1 and CDR2 are SGHNT and YYREEE (reference sequence). The CDR3 length is 16 residues.

The V gene is TRBV19, the J gene TRBJ2-5; 8 nucleotides match TRBD2. There are 13 residues in the CDR3. With V trimmed by 6 bases and J by 5 bases, 5 bases remained unmatched. Looked up from germline, CDR1 is LNHDA and CDR2 is SQIVND (reference sequence). In DNA, the CDR3 is TGTGCCAGTAGAGTCGGGGGGGAGGAGACCCAGTACTTC. Translating it yields CASRVGGEETQYF.

This clone was counted a single time. The V call is TRBV10-2, the J call TRBJ2-1; D is possibly TRBD1 (7 bases). The length of the CDR3 is 15 residues. The V gene lost 7 bases and the J gene lost 6 bases, with 19 bases spanning the gap. Per the germline V gene, CDR1 is WSHSY and CDR2 is SAAADI. CDR3 region: CASKGGRDRANEQFF. The CDR3 DNA is TGCGCCAGCAAGGGGGGCCGAGACAGGGCCAATGAGCAGTTCTTC.

As for this clone: An end of the junction does not agree with germline; a read error may underlie this. This rearrangement joins TRBV5-8 to TRBJ2-7; perhaps TRBD2 as D (7 bases). The CDR3 has 17 amino acids. Per the germline V gene, CDR1 is SGHTS and CDR2 is YDEGEE. CDR3 coding DNA: TGTGCCAGTCCTAAGACTAGGAGGGGGGGACACTCCAACGAGCAGTACTTC. This encodes CASPKTRRGGHSNEQYF.

The V gene is TRBV6-5, the J gene TRBJ2-5, with 7 bases matching TRBD2. From germline, CDR1 is MNHEY and CDR2 SVGAGI. The J segment lost 4 bases and the V segment lost 8 bases, leaving 10 bases of the junction unmatched. This CDR3 region has 14 residues. The CDR3 protein is CASSASPGGETQYF. The CDR3 DNA reads TGTGCCAGCTCCGCGTCCCCGGGAGGAGAGACCCAGTACTTC.

V is TRBV5-4 and J is TRBJ2-5, with 7 positions matching TRBD2. The CDR3 loop spans 14 amino acids. Trimming took 6 bases from V and 2 from J; bases not matched to a gene: 7. The V gene's germline CDR1 is SGHNT and CDR2 YYREEE (reference sequence). The DNA for the CDR3 is TGTGCCAGCACTCTGGGAGCGGGGCAAGAGACCCAGTACTTC. Its translation: CASTLGAGQETQYF.

V gene TRBV5-5 combines with J gene TRBJ2-7, with 10 bases that match TRBD1. The V gene's germline CDR1 is SGHKS and CDR2 YYEKEE (reference sequence). Unmatched junction bases numbered 17, after V lost 4 bases and J lost 10 bases. The CDR3 spans 16 residues. The CDR3 region has the DNA TGTGCCAGCAGCCCGACGCCCAGTGGGACAGGGGTGAAACAGTACTTC. Protein sequence: CASSPTPSGTGVKQYF. The full variable domain, completed using reference TRBV5-5 and TRBJ2-7, is DAGVTQSPTHLIKTRGQQVTLRCSPISGHKSVSWYQQVLGQGPQFIFQYYEKEERGRGNFPDRFSARQFPNYSSELNVNALLLGDSALYLCASSPTPSGTGVKQYFGPGTRLTVT.

This rearrangement joins TRBV27 to TRBJ1-2; D gene uncertain. CDR3 size: 15 residues. The germline gives CDR1 MNHEY, CDR2 SMNVEV (reference sequence). V gave up 5 bases and J gave up 2 bases, with 15 bases separating them. The CDR3 DNA reads TGTGCCAGCAGTCGTACCTGGACGGGAAACTATGGCTACACCTTC. It yields the protein CASSRTWTGNYGYTF.

This chain uses TRBV9 with TRBJ1-1; 7 nucleotides align to TRBD1. The CDR3 is made up of 13 amino acids. Germline V gene sequence: CDR1 SGDLS, CDR2 YYNGEE. V lost 3 bases to trimming and J lost 11 bases; unmatched junction nucleotides: 10. The chain's CDR3 is CASSATLQGRAFF. CDR3 DNA: TGTGCCAGCAGCGCGACATTACAGGGGAGGGCTTTCTTT.

This chain links TRBV6-2 or TRBV6-3 with TRBJ1-2, with D possibly being TRBD1 (6 bases). V was cut by 0 bases and J by 11 bases, with 16 bases left in between. CDR1 MNHEY and CDR2 SVGEGT come from the germline V gene. The CDR3 contains 14 residues. As DNA, the CDR3 is TGTGCCAGCAGTTACTCAGCGGAACAGGGCGGTTACACCTTC. This codes for CASSYSAEQGGYTF.

The chain combines TRBV28 with TRBJ2-3, with 8 bases identical to TRBD2. After removal of 5 bases from V and 4 bases from J, the junction contained 11 bases not matched to a gene. Per the germline V gene, CDR1 is MDHEN and CDR2 is SYDVKM. The CDR3 is 16 residues long. DNA of the CDR3: TGTGCCAGCAGTCGCCCGGCCGGGGGGGCGGCAGATACGCAGTATTTT. This translates into CASSRPAGGAADTQYF.

The chain links TRBV3-1 (or the pseudogene TRBV3-2) to TRBJ2-1; possibly TRBD2 for D (7 bases). The CDR3 consists of 13 residues. Germline V gene lookup returns CDR1 LGHDT and CDR2 YNNKEL (reference sequence). V was pared by 4 bases and J by 7 bases, with 11 bases between. In DNA, the CDR3 is TGTGCCAGCAGCCTCGGGGGGCTAAATGAGCAGTTCTTC. Its protein is CASSLGGLNEQFF.

V usage is TRBV5-1 and J usage is TRBJ2-1; the D is unclear. The germline V gene has CDR1 SGHRS and CDR2 YFSETQ. Trimming took off 0 bases at V and 6 bases at J, with 13 bases between the two ends. The CDR3 is made up of 15 amino acids. CDR3: CASSLAFSSTNEQFF. The CDR3 DNA sequence: TGCGCCAGCAGCTTGGCCTTTAGCTCCACCAATGAGCAGTTCTTC.

The rearrangement joins TRBV7-6 to TRBJ2-7; tentative D call: TRBD2 (7 bases). The CDR3 spans 16 residues. The ends were cut back, 1 base at V and 5 bases at J, with 18 bases in the middle. Germline CDR1 reads SGHVS; CDR2 reads FNYEAQ. CDR3 sequence: CASSLGGAGESHEQYF. The DNA of the CDR3 is TGTGCCAGCAGCTTAGGGGGGGCGGGAGAATCCCACGAGCAGTACTTC.

The V and J genes are TRBV19 and TRBJ2-5, with TRBD2 matching 8 bases. Germline CDR1 LNHDA, CDR2 SQIVND (reference sequence). After removal of 6 bases from V and 5 bases from J, the junction contained 8 bases not matched to a gene. The CDR3 is 14 amino acids. The CDR3 spells CASSRAGATETQYF. CDR3 in DNA: TGTGCCAGTAGCCGAGCGGGAGCTACGGAGACCCAGTACTTC. Full variable domain (missing parts from reference TRBV19 and TRBJ2-5): DGGITQSPKYLFRKEGQNVTLSCEQNLNHDAMYWYRQDPGQGLRLIYYSQIVNDFQKGDIAEGYSVSREKKESFPLTVTSAQKNPTAFYLCASSRAGATETQYFGPGTRLLVL.

This sequence joins TRBV4-2 and TRBJ1-4; no firm D call. The length of the CDR3 is 13 residues. CDR1 and CDR2 from the germline V gene are LGHNA and YNFKEQ. Trimming cost V 1 base and J 8 bases, with 8 bases left between them. The CDR3 DNA reads TGTGCCAGCAGCCAAGTCTCGAGGGAAAAACTGTTTTTT. Translated, it gives CASSQVSREKLFF.

The chain links TRBV18 to TRBJ2-5; the match to TRBD2 covers 7 bases. This CDR3 spans 12 amino acids. Germline V gives CDR1 KGHSH, CDR2 LQKENI. V lost 4 bases and J lost 5; bases outside the gene matches: 1. CDR3 sequence reads: CASSLSGETQYF. DNA of the CDR3: TGTGCCAGCTCACTTAGCGGGGAGACCCAGTACTTC. Complete variable domain (other parts from reference TRBV18 and TRBJ2-5): NAGVMQNPRHLVRRRGQEARLRCSPMKGHSHVYWYRQLPEEGLKFMVYLQKENIIDESGMPKERFSAEFPKEGPSILRIQQVVRGDSAAYFCASSLSGETQYFGPGTRLLVL.

The chain employs TRBV4-1 and TRBJ1-2; 8 bases fit TRBD1. Germline-derived CDR1 and CDR2 are MGHRA and YSYEKL. The CDR3 has 13 amino acids. J was trimmed by 8 bases and V by 4 bases; bases with no gene match: 6. For the CDR3, the DNA is TGCGCCAGCAGCCTCCGGACAGGGTTCGGCTACACCTTC. It yields the protein CASSLRTGFGYTF.

This chain joins TRBV4-2 and TRBJ2-1, with D maybe TRBD2 (6 bases). The CDR3 is 15 amino acids. Germline lookup yields CDR1 LGHNA and CDR2 YNFKEQ. The germline V and J ends were trimmed by 4 bases and 7 bases, with 17 bases remaining between them. CDR3 sequence reads: CASSPRAGYLNEQFF. CDR3 nucleotide sequence: TGTGCCAGCAGCCCCCGTGCGGGGTACCTTAATGAGCAGTTCTTC.

In DNA form, the CDR3 reads TGTGCCATTGGTGGACAGGGGGCTTTCCGCAATCAGCCCCAGCATTTT. It encodes CAIGGQGAFRNQPQHF. This sequence joins TRBV19 and TRBJ1-5; TRBD1 aligns across 11 bases. V shed 10 bases, J shed 2 bases, and the junction held 10 bases outside the gene matches. The CDR3 covers 16 residues. Per the germline V gene, CDR1 is LNHDA and CDR2 is SQIVND (reference sequence).

This sequence joins TRBV9 and TRBJ2-7; no clear D. Germline V CDR1 and CDR2: SGDLS, YYNGEE. Trimming took 3 bases from V and 0 from J, leaving 7 bases between them. The CDR3 spans 13 residues. The CDR3, as DNA: TGTGCCAGCAGCGGTCTAAGCTCCTACGAGCAGTACTTC. Protein product: CASSGLSSYEQYF.

This sequence joins TRBV28 and TRBJ2-5; maybe TRBD2 (5 bases). Germline-derived CDR1 and CDR2 are MDHEN and SYDVKM. Trimming cost V 5 bases and J 4 bases, with 17 bases left between them. This CDR3 is 15 amino acids long. The CDR3 bases are TGTGCCAGCAGTCCTCCCGGGGTATTCGGAGAGACCCAGTACTTC. It encodes CASSPPGVFGETQYF. Full variable domain (rest looked up from reference TRBV28 and TRBJ2-5): DVKVTQSSRYLVKRTGEKVFLECVQDMDHENMFWYRQDPGLGLRLIYFSYDVKMKEKGDIPEGYSVSREKKERFSLILESASTNQTSMYLCASSPPGVFGETQYFGPGTRLLVL.

The CDR3 sequence is CASSHDRGIGSPLHF. The CDR3 region has the DNA TGTGCCAGCAGTCACGACAGGGGTATTGGGTCACCCCTCCACTTT. The V call is TRBV27, the J call TRBJ1-6; TRBD1 matches 8 bases. The ends lost 5 bases at V and 10 bases at J; junction bases unmatched: 10. The CDR3 consists of 15 residues. CDR1 MNHEY and CDR2 SMNVEV come from the germline V gene (reference sequence).

The chain couples TRBV19 to TRBJ2-7; 10 bases align to TRBD2. V lost 4 bases and J lost 6; bases outside the gene matches: 12. The CDR3 is 16 amino acids. In germline, CDR1 is LNHDA, CDR2 SQIVND (reference sequence). Written as DNA, the CDR3 is TGTGCCAGTAGTACCCTATCTAGCGGGAGAGGGCCCGAGCAGTACTTC. This encodes CASSTLSSGRGPEQYF.

As regards this clone: One end of the junction varies from germline; a read error may be responsible. The genes are TRBV2 and TRBJ2-1; a possible D gene is TRBD1 (7 bases). Per germline, CDR1 SNHLY and CDR2 FYNNEI. This CDR3 has 21 amino acids. The CDR3 DNA is TGTGCCAGCGGTGAGGATTCACAGAACGGAGGGGGCGAAAGCTCCTACAATGAGCAGTTCTTC. Translation: CASGEDSQNGGGESSYNEQFF.

The rearrangement uses TRBV20-1 and TRBJ1-1; TRBD1 aligns across 8 bases. Germline V gene sequence: CDR1 DFQATT, CDR2 SNEGSKA (reference sequence). The ends lost 5 bases at V and 7 bases at J; junction bases unmatched: 3. This CDR3 is 11 amino acids long. CDR3 amino acids: CSAGTGGEAFF. The CDR3 nucleotides read TGCAGTGCTGGGACAGGCGGTGAAGCTTTCTTT.

The rearrangement uses TRBV3-1 (or the pseudogene TRBV3-2) and TRBJ2-3; possibly TRBD2 for D (6 bases). The germline V and J ends were trimmed by 4 bases and 6 bases, with 8 bases remaining between them. The CDR3 contains 12 residues. Germline V gives CDR1 LGHDT, CDR2 YNNKEL (reference sequence). The CDR3 sequence is CASSPRGDTQYF. For the CDR3, the DNA is TGTGCCAGCAGCCCCCGGGGGGATACGCAGTATTTT.

This chain connects TRBV15 to TRBJ2-3, with 8 nucleotides matching TRBD1. Germline V gene data show CDR1 as LNHNV and CDR2 as YYDKDF (reference sequence). The CDR3 is made up of 15 amino acids. J was trimmed by 2 bases and V by 3 bases; bases with no gene match: 4. CDR3 residues: CATSRPGQATDTQYF. The CDR3 DNA follows: TGTGCCACCAGCAGGCCGGGACAGGCCACAGATACGCAGTATTTT.

This sequence joins TRBV11-2 and TRBJ1-2; the D is unclear. CDR1 is SGHAT and CDR2 is FQNNGV in the germline V gene. The CDR3 is 14 amino acids. V lost 1 base and J lost 3, with 9 bases in between. The CDR3 is CASSLVAGDYGYTF. The CDR3 DNA reads TGTGCCAGCAGCTTAGTTGCCGGGGACTATGGCTACACCTTC.